What follows is one T cell receptor (beta chain) and its context. Its matching antigen is unknown. Positive CCR7 selection of CD45RO-negative cells yielded the naive CD8 cells, and terminally differentiated effector memory CD45RA+ cells were excluded. Healthy and HIV-negative, the adult donors had no recent acute infections or vaccinations. This record comes from a study of shared clonotypes between healthy human individuals. Study-wide results and limits: Compared with clonotypes that all four donors shared, non-shared clonotypes had lower generation probabilities. A generally larger estimated richness was seen in naive subsets than in memory subsets.

How the authors handled the data: Filtering of immunoSEQ junctional sequences could not match full-length read filtering. Profiled with immunoSEQ multiplex PCR; TCRdb holds only in-frame clones, not every one. V and J calls plus clone size are reproduced from that table; the DNA served to infer D and trimming. The sample shows about 2.1 million clones, 90% to 95% of them seen only once. The CDR3 loop spans 15 amino acids. Germline V CDR1 and CDR2: LGHNA, YSLEER. V shed 1 base and J 4 bases; nucleotides not matched to a gene: 7. The chain links TRBV4-3 to TRBJ2-7; TRBD2 agrees at 7 bases. The TCR comes from a man aged 18 to 29 in good health. Some clones in this sample may be carry-over from other donors' samples. Sequenced: naive CD8+ T cells from PBMCs. The CDR3 DNA is TGCGCCAGCAGCCAAGGGCGGACTAGGTCTTACGAGCAGTACTTC. Translated: CASSQGRTRSYEQYF.